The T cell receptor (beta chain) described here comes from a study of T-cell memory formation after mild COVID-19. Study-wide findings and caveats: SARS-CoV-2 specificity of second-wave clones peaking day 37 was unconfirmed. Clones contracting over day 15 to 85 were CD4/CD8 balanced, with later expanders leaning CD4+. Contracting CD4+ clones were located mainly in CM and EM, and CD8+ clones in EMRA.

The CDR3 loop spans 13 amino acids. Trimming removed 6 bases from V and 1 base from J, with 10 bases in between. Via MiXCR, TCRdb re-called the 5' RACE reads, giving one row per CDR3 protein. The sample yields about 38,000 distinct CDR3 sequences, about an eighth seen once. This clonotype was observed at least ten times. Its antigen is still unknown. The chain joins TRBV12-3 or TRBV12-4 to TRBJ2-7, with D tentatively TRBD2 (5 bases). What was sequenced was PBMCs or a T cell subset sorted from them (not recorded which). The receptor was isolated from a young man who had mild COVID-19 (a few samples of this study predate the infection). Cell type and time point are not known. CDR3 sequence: CASSPGVSYEQYF. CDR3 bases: TGTGCCAGCAGCCCCGGGGTTTCCTACGAGCAGTACTTC.